This TCR beta chain is drawn from a study of early T cells in non-severe SARS-CoV-2 infection. Across the whole study: The input, bulk RNA from unsorted whole blood, was sequenced, and chains were unpaired.

Attachment of unique molecular identifiers was made to individual cDNA molecules. Each CDR3 protein gets one entry after TCRdb re-called the 5' RACE reads with MiXCR. The repertoire has 70,000 to 85,000 distinct CDR3 sequences, around 10% of them found once; the top ten carry approximately 2.4%. CDR3 size: 18 residues. Germline-derived CDR1 and CDR2 are SGHNT and YENEEA. V was shortened by 0 bases and J by 5 bases, with 20 bases between the two germline ends. As concerns this clonotype: No antigen is known for it.

Findings of the study overall: Anti-spike CD8 responses were favored in VDJdb matching, and private and CD4 specificities were missed.

The TCR comes from an adult who was a healthcare worker with PCR-confirmed SARS-CoV-2 infection or an uninfected control (not recorded which). The V and J genes are TRBV11-3 and TRBJ2-1, with TRBD2 as a possible D gene (6 bases). The sequenced sample consisted of whole blood. The chain's CDR3 is CASSLDGDSVTMNNEQFF. DNA of the CDR3: TGTGCCAGCAGCTTAGATGGGGACTCGGTGACCATGAACAATGAGCAGTTCTTC.